This T cell receptor (beta chain) was profiled in a study of Ad26.COV2.S vaccination and SARS-CoV-2 variants (dated by TCRdb to the early 2020s). About the study as a whole: Vaccine-arm donors came from COV1001, a multicentre, randomized, double-blind, placebo-controlled phase I-IIa trial of Ad26.COV2.S in healthy adults. Blinding of investigators to trial group allocation was maintained during experiments and outcome assessment. Ad26.COV2.S was administered intramuscularly at 5 x 10^10 or 1 x 10^11 viral particles, either as a single shot or as two shots given 56 days apart. Trial participants were randomized into five groups of five: low-dose or high-dose Ad26.COV2.S given once or twice, or placebo on both occasions. The specificity and breadth of SARS-CoV-2-reactive T cell receptors after Ad26.COV2.S vaccination were assessed by TCRbeta repertoire sequencing. The TCR-sequenced set comprised about 32 samples: approximately 19 Ad26.COV2.S vaccine recipients, 5 placebo recipients and 8 SARS-CoV-2 convalescent individuals. Here is what the overall study found, with its caveats: The study was not powered for comparison of responses between vaccine doses or regimens. Comparable non-spike TCR breadth was observed between vaccine and placebo recipients, consistent with only spike being contained in the vaccine. The authors noted that the TCR breadth and depth analyses may have underestimated total T cell responses. After vaccination, substantial breadth of spike-specific CD8+ and CD4+ T cell responses was reported. Ad26.COV2.S recipients had higher spike-specific TCR breadth than placebo recipients (P = 0.0014).

The immunoSEQ Assay was used to sequence TCRbeta CDR3 regions. After extraction, genomic DNA underwent amplification by bias-controlled multiplex PCR, followed by high-throughput sequencing. Per the authors' processing: To quantify the absolute abundance of each unique TCRbeta CDR3 region, sequences were collapsed and filtered. T cell fraction was estimated by normalizing TCRbeta template counts to usable DNA, which was measured by amplifying reference genes present in all nucleated cells. Repertoire TCRs were annotated as SARS-CoV-2-specific by exact matching of V gene, CDR3 amino acid sequence and J gene to a known reactive TCR set. The reference SARS-CoV-2 TCR set was derived from MIRA and filtered for enrichment in COVID-19-positive ImmuneCODE repertoires, a step that removed public or cross-reactive TCRs. Using the MIRA antigens, annotated TCRs were further analysed by specific ORF or by position within an ORF. Breadth was defined as the number of annotated unique rearrangements divided by the total number of unique productive rearrangements, and depth was defined as the summed frequency of the annotated unique rearrangements. Group comparisons of TCR breadth used two-sided Wilcoxon rank-sum tests. TCRdb took this table from immuneACCESS and kept in-frame rearrangements with V and J called. Such tables lack part of the clones; where checked against another copy, unresolved V genes explain under half of the gap, and the rest is unexplained. V, J and clone size derive from that table, while D and trimming were established from the DNA sequence. The sample table shows about half a million clones, and roughly nine tenths are seen once. The ten biggest clones cover 1.5% to 2% of the sample.

The treatment or condition label of this sample denotes: 15 to 20 received Ad26.COV2.S at low or high dose, single or two shots; roughly five received placebo; per-sample allocation not given. Repertoires of vaccine and placebo recipients were sequenced from samples taken on day 63 after the first injection. Cohort 1b enrolled about two dozen adults aged 18-55 years at a single site in Boston, USA, between 29 July and 7 August 2020. Ad26.COV2.S was a replication-incompetent adenovirus type 26 vector expressing a prefusion-stabilized SARS-CoV-2 spike protein from the original Wuhan strain. Concerning this clone itself: Its antigen is still unknown. No base quality values were provided; no much bigger clone lies one nucleotide off.

Per the germline V gene, SGHVS is the CDR1 and FQNEAQ is the CDR2. V lost 3 bases and J lost 4 bases; the stretch between them is 12 bases long. The CDR3 starts with the cysteine, ends with the phenylalanine, and has 14 residues. The retained sequence is limited to the CDR3, 42 bases, with the frame set at the first base. The receptor was derived from a person between 18 and 59 years old who received the Ad26.COV2.S COVID-19 vaccine or a placebo. The chain is made from TRBV7-8 and TRBJ1-1; no D gene call is confident. The source was peripheral blood, collected in a trial of Ad26.COV2.S vaccine versus placebo. CDR3 sequence: CASSFSGFSTEAFF. The DNA is TGTGCCAGCAGCTTCTCGGGCTTCTCCACTGAAGCTTTCTTT.